The clone carrying this T cell receptor beta chain was recorded many times. The target antigen is unknown. TCRdb itself ran the multiplex PCR reads through MiXCR, one entry per CDR3 protein. Of hundreds of thousands of distinct CDR3 sequences in the sample, approximately 29% were seen once. Axillary draining lymph nodes of breast cancer patients supplied the node samples. This entry belongs to a study of breast tumors, draining lymph nodes, adjacent tissues. The CDR3 has 16 amino acids. Per germline, CDR1 LGHNA and CDR2 YNFKEQ. Trimming pared 4 bases from V and 0 bases from J, leaving 13 bases between. Study results and limitations: Data only fit, rather than demonstrated, lymph node origin of most tumor T cells. Compared with lymph nodes, tumors were less diverse; compared with nontumor tissue, more. Luminal-like breast cancer showed significantly higher tumor–nontumor repertoire similarity than basal-like. Most tumor T cells seemingly derive from lymph node, then expand in tumor.

The chain joins TRBV4-2 to TRBJ2-1; a weak D match, TRBD1 (6 bases). The sequence came from a female donor with breast cancer. Some clones in this sample may be carry-over from other donors' samples. Sequencing was performed on axillary lymph node tissue. CDR3 protein: CASSLSRGSSYNEQFF. For the CDR3, the DNA is TGTGCCAGCAGCCTTTCCAGGGGCAGCTCCTACAATGAGCAGTTCTTC.